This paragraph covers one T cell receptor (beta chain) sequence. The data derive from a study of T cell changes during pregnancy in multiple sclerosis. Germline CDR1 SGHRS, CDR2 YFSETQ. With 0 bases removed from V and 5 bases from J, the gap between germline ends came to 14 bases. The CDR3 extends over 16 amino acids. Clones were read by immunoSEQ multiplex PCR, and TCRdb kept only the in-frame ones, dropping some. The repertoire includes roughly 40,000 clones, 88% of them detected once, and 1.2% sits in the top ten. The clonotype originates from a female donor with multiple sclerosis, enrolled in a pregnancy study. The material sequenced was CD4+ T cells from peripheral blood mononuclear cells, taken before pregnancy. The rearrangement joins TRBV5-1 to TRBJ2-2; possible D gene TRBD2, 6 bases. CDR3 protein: CASSLEPGVRTGELFF. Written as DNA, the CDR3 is TGCGCCAGCAGCTTGGAGCCGGGAGTAAGGACCGGGGAGCTGTTTTTT.